These 6 T cell receptor beta chains were all obtained from the same sample, sequenced in a study of blood T cells in healthy people across ages. The second PCR ran about 6 to 11 cycles with a sample-barcoded 5' primer and J-beta primers. TCRdb redid the calling of the 5' RACE reads with MiXCR, one entry per CDR3 protein. The sample includes 650,000 to 1,000,000 distinct CDR3 sequences, about 37% of them seen just once. The sequencing sample was made of blood. These receptors were taken from a man between 18 and 35 years old in good health.

The chain is built from TRBV28 and TRBJ2-5; 7 positions match TRBD1. Gene TRBJ2-7 matches the end of the DNA better, so the J call may be wrong. The CDR3 sequence is 14 residues long. Germline V gives CDR1 MDHEN, CDR2 SYDVKM. CDR3 protein: CASPPGTVSYEQYF. The CDR3 nucleotides read TGTGCCAGCCCCCCCGGGACAGTCTCCTACGAGCAGTACTTC.

This clonotype came up a few times. The CDR3 region is CASSWTGEPPLHF. The CDR3 DNA sequence: TGCGCCAGCAGTTGGACAGGAGAGCCACCCCTCCACTTT. The genes are TRBV5-1 and TRBJ1-6; TRBD1 matches 7 bases. CDR1 and CDR2 (germline): SGHRS, YFSETQ. The CDR3 consists of 13 residues. J lost 11 bases, V lost 5 bases, and 7 bases had no gene match.

The rearrangement joins TRBV5-1 to TRBJ2-3; D might be TRBD2 (5 bases). The germline V gene encodes CDR1 SGHRS and CDR2 YFSETQ. V lost 8 bases and J 4 bases, leaving 20 bases between the germline ends. The CDR3 has 15 residues. The chain's CDR3 is CASSRAALYSDTQYF. The CDR3 DNA reads TGCGCCAGTTCGCGGGCAGCCTTATATTCAGATACGCAGTATTTT.

The J gene is TRBJ1-2, the V gene TRBV3-1; D is unclear. CDR3 length equals 14 residues. The ends were cut back, 1 base at V and 4 bases at J, with 10 bases in the middle. Germline loops: CDR1 LGHDT, CDR2 YNNKEL (reference sequence). The CDR3 nucleotides read TGTGCCAGCAGCCAAGGGGAGGCATCCTATGGCTACACCTTC. It specifies CASSQGEASYGYTF.

There are a few counts of this clonotype. The CDR3 bases are TGTGCCAGTAGTGGGGTTTTTAATCAGCCCCAGCATTTT. It specifies CASSGVFNQPQHF. This chain joins TRBV19 and TRBJ1-5; no clear D. Trimming took off 5 bases at V and 4 bases at J, with 9 bases between the two ends. This CDR3 region has 13 residues. Looked up from germline, CDR1 is LNHDA and CDR2 is SQIVND (reference sequence). Based on the CDR3 plus reference TRBV19 and TRBJ1-5, the full variable domain is DGGITQSPKYLFRKEGQNVTLSCEQNLNHDAMYWYRQDPGQGLRLIYYSQIVNDFQKGDIAEGYSVSREKKESFPLTVTSAQKNPTAFYLCASSGVFNQPQHFGDGTRLSIL.

V and J are TRBV20-1 and TRBJ2-1, with D possibly TRBD1 on 6 matching bases. Germline values: CDR1 DFQATT, CDR2 SNEGSKA (reference sequence). The CDR3 totals 14 residues. Trimming stripped 5 bases from V and 0 bases from J, with 11 bases between. The chain's CDR3 is CSAHRDISYNEQFF. In DNA form, the CDR3 reads TGCAGTGCTCACAGGGATATCTCCTACAATGAGCAGTTCTTC.